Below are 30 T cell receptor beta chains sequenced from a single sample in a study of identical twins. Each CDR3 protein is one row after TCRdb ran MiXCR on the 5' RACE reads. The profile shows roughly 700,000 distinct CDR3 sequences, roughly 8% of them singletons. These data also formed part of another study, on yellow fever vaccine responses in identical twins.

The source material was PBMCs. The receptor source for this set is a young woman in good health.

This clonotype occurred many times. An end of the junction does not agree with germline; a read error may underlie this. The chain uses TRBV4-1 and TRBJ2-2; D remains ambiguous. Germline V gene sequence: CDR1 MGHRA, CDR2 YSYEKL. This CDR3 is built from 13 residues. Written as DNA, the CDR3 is TGTGCCAGCAGTCCCGCGAACACCGGGGAGCTGTTTTTT. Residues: CASSPANTGELFF.

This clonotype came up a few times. The CDR3, as DNA: TGTGCCAGCAGATCGGGACTAGCGTCCGAGCAGTACTTC. Protein sequence: CASRSGLASEQYF. The genes are TRBV27 and TRBJ2-7; TRBD2 matches 10 bases. The CDR3 covers 13 residues. Per the germline V gene, CDR1 is MNHEY and CDR2 is SMNVEV (reference sequence). V gave up 6 bases and J gave up 6 bases; unmatched junction bases: 5.

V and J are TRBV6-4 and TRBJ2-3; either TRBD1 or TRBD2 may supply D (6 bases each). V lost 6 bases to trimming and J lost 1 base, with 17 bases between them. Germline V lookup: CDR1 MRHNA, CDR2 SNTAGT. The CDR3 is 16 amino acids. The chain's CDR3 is CASSPLGGWGTDTQYF. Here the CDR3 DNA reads TGTGCCAGCAGCCCACTGGGGGGCTGGGGCACAGATACGCAGTATTTT.

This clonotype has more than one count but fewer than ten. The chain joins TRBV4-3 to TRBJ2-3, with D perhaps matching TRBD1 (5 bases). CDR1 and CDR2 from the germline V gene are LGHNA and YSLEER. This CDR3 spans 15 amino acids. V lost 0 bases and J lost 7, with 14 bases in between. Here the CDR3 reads CASSQDSQGMNTQYF. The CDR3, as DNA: TGCGCCAGCAGCCAAGATTCCCAGGGTATGAATACGCAGTATTTT.

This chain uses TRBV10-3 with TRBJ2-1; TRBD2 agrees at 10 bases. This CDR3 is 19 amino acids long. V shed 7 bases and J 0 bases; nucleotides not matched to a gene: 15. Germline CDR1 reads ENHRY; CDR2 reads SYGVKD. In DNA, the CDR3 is TGTGCCATCACCCCCGGGGTAGCGGGGGGACCCAACTCCTACAATGAGCAGTTCTTC. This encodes CAITPGVAGGPNSYNEQFF.

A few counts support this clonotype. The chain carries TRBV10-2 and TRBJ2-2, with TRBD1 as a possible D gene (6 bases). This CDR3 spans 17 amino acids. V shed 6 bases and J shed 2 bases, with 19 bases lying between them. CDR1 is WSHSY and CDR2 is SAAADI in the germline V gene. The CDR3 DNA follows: TGCGCCAGCAGCGCACTCGAAGGGGGTCGTAACACCGGGGAGCTGTTTTTT. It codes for CASSALEGGRNTGELFF.

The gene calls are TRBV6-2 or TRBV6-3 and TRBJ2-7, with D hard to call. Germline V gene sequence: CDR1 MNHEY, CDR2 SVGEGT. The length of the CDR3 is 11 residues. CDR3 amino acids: CGTSEAYEQYF. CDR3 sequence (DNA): TGTGGTACCTCTGAGGCTTACGAGCAGTACTTC.

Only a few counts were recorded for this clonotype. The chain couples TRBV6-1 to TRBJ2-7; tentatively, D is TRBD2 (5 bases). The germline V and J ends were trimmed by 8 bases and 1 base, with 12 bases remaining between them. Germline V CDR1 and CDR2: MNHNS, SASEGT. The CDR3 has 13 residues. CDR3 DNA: TGTGCCAGCCTCTCCCGGACTTCCTACGAGCAGTACTTC. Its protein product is CASLSRTSYEQYF.

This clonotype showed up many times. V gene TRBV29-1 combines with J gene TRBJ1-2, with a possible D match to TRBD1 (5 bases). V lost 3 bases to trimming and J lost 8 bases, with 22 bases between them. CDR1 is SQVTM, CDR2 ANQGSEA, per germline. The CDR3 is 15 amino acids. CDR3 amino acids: CSVEGGLTLVSGYTF. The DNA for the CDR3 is TGCAGCGTTGAGGGGGGTCTCACCTTGGTTTCCGGCTACACCTTC.

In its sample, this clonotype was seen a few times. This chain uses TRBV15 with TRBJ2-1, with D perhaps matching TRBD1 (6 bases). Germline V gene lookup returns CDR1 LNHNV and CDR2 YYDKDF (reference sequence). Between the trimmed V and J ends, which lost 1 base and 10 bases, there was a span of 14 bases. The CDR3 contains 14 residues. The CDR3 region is CATSRAAQGGEQFF. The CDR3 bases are TGTGCCACCAGCAGAGCCGCACAGGGTGGCGAGCAGTTCTTC.

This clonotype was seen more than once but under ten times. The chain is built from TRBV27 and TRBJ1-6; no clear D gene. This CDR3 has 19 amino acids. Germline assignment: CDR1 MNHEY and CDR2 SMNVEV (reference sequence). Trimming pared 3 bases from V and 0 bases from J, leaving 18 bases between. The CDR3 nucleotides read TGTGCCAGCAGTTTCGGTCGGCAGCTCCTGAGCTCCTATAATTCACCCCTCCACTTT. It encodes CASSFGRQLLSSYNSPLHF.

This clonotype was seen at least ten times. CDR3 protein: CASSFGQGGQPQHF. CDR3 nucleotides: TGCGCCAGCAGCTTTGGACAGGGAGGACAGCCCCAGCATTTT. The rearrangement links TRBV5-1 to TRBJ1-5, with 8 bases fitting TRBD1. V lost 2 bases and J lost 7; bases outside the gene matches: 5. The CDR3 sequence is 14 residues long. CDR1 and CDR2 from the germline V gene are SGHRS and YFSETQ.

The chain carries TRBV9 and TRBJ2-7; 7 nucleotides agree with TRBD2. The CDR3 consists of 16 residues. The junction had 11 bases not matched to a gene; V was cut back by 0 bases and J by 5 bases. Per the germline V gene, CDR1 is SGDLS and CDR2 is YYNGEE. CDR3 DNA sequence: TGTGCCAGCAGCGTAGCTTTGGCTAGCGGTAACCACGAGCAGTACTTC. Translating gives CASSVALASGNHEQYF.

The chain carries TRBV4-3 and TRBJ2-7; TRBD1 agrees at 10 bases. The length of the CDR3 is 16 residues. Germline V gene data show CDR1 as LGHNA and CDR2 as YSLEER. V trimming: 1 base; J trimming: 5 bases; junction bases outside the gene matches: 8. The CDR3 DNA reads TGCGCCAGCAGCCAAGTTGCCATGGGACAGGGGAACGAGCAGTACTTC. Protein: CASSQVAMGQGNEQYF.

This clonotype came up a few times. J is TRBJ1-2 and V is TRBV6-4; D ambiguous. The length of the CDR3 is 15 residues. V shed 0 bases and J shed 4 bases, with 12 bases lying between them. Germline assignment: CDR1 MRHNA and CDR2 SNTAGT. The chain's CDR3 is CASSDSTAGSYGYTF. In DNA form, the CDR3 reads TGTGCCAGCAGTGACTCGACGGCAGGAAGCTATGGCTACACCTTC.

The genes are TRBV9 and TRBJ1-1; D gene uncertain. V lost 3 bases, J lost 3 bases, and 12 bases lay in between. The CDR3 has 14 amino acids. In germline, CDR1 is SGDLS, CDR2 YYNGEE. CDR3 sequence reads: CASSEGLRYTEAFF. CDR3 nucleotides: TGTGCCAGCAGCGAGGGTCTACGGTACACTGAAGCTTTCTTT.

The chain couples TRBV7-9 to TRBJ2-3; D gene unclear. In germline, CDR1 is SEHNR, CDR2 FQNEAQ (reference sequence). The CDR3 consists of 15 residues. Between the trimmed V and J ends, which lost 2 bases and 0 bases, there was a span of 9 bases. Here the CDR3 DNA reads TGTGCCAGCAGCTTATATGGCTCTAGCACAGATACGCAGTATTTT. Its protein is CASSLYGSSTDTQYF.

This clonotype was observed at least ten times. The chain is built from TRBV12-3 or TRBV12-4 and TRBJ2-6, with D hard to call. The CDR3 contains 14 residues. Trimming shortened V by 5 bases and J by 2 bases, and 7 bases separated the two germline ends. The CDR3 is CASSRTAGANVLTF. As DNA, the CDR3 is TGTGCCAGCAGTCGAACAGCTGGGGCCAACGTCCTGACTTTC.

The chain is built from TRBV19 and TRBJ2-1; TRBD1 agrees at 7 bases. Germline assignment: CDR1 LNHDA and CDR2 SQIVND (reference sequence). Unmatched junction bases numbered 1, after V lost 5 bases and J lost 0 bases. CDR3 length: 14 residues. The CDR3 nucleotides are TGTGCCAGTAGTGGACAGGACTCCTACAATGAGCAGTTCTTC. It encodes CASSGQDSYNEQFF.

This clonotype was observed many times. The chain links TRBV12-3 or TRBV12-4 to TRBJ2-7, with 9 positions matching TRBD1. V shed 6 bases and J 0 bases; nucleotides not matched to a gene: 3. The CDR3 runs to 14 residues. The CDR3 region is CASRRTGDSYEQYF. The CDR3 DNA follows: TGTGCCAGCAGGAGGACAGGGGACTCCTACGAGCAGTACTTC.

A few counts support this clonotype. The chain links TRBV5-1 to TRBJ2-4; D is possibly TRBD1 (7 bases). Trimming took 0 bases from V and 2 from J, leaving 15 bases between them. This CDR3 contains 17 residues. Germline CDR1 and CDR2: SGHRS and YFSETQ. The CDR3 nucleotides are TGCGCCAGCAGCTTGGTTGGAGGGGGCTTGTCCAAAAACATTCAGTACTTC. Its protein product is CASSLVGGGLSKNIQYF.

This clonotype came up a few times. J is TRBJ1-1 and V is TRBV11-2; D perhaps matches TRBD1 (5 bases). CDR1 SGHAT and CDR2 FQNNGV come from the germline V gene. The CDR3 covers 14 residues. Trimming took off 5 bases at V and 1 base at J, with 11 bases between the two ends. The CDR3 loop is CASSHTTGNTEAFF. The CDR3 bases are TGTGCCAGCAGCCACACTACAGGGAACACTGAAGCTTTCTTT.

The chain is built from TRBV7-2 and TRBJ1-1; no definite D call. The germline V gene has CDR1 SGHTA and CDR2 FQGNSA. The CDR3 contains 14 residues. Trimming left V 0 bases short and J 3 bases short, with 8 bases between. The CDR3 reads CASSLAQSYTEAFF. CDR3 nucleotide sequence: TGTGCCAGCAGCTTAGCGCAATCCTACACTGAAGCTTTCTTT.

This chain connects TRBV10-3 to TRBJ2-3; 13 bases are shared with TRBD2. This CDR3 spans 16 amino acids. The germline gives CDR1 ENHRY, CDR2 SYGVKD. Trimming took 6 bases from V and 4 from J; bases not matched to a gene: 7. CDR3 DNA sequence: TGTGCCATCAGCCCTCGGACTAGCGGGGGCCCAGATACGCAGTATTTT. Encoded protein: CAISPRTSGGPDTQYF.

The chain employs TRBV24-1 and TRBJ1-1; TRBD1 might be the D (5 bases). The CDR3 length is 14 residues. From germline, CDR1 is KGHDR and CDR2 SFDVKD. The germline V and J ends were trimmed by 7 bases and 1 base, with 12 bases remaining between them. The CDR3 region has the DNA TGTGCCACCAGAGGGAGGGGCGGGAACACTGAAGCTTTCTTT. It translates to CATRGRGGNTEAFF.

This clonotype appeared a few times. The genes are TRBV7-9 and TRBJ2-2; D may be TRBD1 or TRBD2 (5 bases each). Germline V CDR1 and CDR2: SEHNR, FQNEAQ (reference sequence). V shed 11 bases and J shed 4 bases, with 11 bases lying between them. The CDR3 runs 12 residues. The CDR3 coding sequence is TGTGCCTCCAGGGAGATCACCGGGGAGCTGTTTTTT. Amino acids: CASREITGELFF.

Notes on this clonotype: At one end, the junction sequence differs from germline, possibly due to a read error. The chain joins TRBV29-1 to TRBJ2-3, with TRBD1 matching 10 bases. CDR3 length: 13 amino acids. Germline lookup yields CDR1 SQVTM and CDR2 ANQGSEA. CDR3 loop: CSVQDRGLDTQYF. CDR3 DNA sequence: TGCAGCGTTCAAGACAGGGGGCTCGATACGCAGTATTTT.

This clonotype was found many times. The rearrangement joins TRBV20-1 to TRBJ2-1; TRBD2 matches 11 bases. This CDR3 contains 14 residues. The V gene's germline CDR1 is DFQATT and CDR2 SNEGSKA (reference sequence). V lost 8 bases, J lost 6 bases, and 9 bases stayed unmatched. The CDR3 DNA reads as TGCAGTCCTACCCTAGCGGGGGGCCGCAATGAGCAGTTCTTC. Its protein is CSPTLAGGRNEQFF.

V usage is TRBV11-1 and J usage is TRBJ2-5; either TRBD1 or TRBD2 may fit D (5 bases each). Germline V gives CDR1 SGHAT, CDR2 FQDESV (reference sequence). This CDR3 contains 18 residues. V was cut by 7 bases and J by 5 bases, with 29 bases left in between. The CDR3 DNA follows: TGTGCCAGCACCTCGACCCGGTGGGGGTCCGGCCGTTGGGAGACCCAGTACTTC. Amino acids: CASTSTRWGSGRWETQYF.

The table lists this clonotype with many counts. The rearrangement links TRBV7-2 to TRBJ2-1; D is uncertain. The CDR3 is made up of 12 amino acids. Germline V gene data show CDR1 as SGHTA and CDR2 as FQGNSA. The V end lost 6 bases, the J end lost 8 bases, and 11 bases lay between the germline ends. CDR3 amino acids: CASSSSPYEQFF. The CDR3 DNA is TGTGCCAGCAGTTCCAGCCCCTATGAGCAGTTCTTC.